This entry describes one T cell receptor (beta chain). Its antigen is currently unknown. The assay was immunoSEQ multiplex PCR, and TCRdb's table has in-frame clones only and misses some. The sample shows tens of thousands of clones, 80% to 90% of them seen only once. The CDR3 is 12 amino acids. CDR1 and CDR2 (germline): LNHDA, SQIVND (reference sequence). The germline V and J ends were trimmed by 4 bases and 5 bases, with 5 bases remaining between them. This sample was taken from a study of T cell responses to AZD1222 COVID-19 vaccine. Points from the study as a whole: Spike-wide coverage was observed for vaccine-associated CD4 TCRs, with dominant responses at 160-218 and 743-854. Spike-specific TCR breadth and depth were elevated following two AZD1222 doses.

This sequence was found in an adult in good health. The sample was peripheral blood, taken on day 0 of AZD1222 vaccination. The V call is TRBV19, the J call TRBJ1-4; D not certain. CDR3 sequence (DNA): TGTGCCAGTAGTAGGGCGAATGAAAAACTGTTTTTT. It is translated as CASSRANEKLFF.